This T cell receptor (beta chain) was identified in a study of vaccination effects on CD4 cells after COVID-19. Study-wide points: Among infection- and vaccine-induced clones, marked clonal contraction occurred late after vaccination.

Generated by immunoSEQ multiplex PCR, the TCRdb table keeps only in-frame clones and is missing some. Of fewer than 85,000 clones listed, around 70% are singletons. For this clone: Antigen: not known.

Subsequent to a culture period of approximately 11 days, CD4+ T cells were isolated. As their vaccination, participants received two doses of either BNT162b2 or mRNA-1273. Days 3 and 7 were when half the medium was replaced with IL-2 medium. The germline V gene has CDR1 LGHDT and CDR2 YNNKEL (reference sequence). The CDR3 has 12 residues. Trimming pared 7 bases from V and 2 bases from J, leaving 8 bases between. Material: CD4+ T cells from PBMCs cultured without peptide, obtained after COVID-19 vaccination. This chain joins TRBV3-1 (or the pseudogene TRBV3-2) and TRBJ1-1; no definite D call. The source is a human donor who received a COVID-19 vaccine. CDR3 sequence: CASTRSNTEAFF. CDR3 DNA sequence: TGTGCCAGCACCCGATCTAACACTGAAGCTTTCTTT.